This T cell receptor (beta chain) is drawn from a study of blood T cells in healthy people across ages. V was cut by 0 bases and J by 6 bases, with 10 bases left in between. This CDR3 has 14 residues. CDR1 and CDR2 from the germline V gene are SGDLS and YYNGEE. Next came a second PCR, run for about 7 to 12 cycles, which used a sample-barcoded 5' primer along with a J-beta primer mix. MiXCR was run by TCRdb on the 5' RACE reads, yielding one entry per CDR3 protein. The data contain 1 million or so distinct CDR3 sequences, roughly 45% of them singletons. This clonotype was detected once. V gene TRBV9 combines with J gene TRBJ2-1; D is possibly TRBD1 or TRBD2 (6 bases each). The clonotype was recovered from a woman aged 55 to 70 in good health. The sample was blood. The DNA of the CDR3 is TGTGCCAGCAGCGTAGCCGGGGGCCGCAATGAGCAGTTCTTC. Its protein is CASSVAGGRNEQFF.